These 8 T cell receptor beta chains originate from one sample sequenced in a study of T cell responses to AZD1222 COVID-19 vaccine. TCRdb's table, derived via immunoSEQ multiplex PCR, lists solely in-frame clones and lacks some. The sample includes more than 95,000 clones, around nine tenths seen only once; the top ten take 3.3%. The specimen comprised peripheral blood, sampled 28 days after the second dose of the MenACWY control vaccine. These TCRs come from an adult who received the MenACWY meningococcal vaccine as a control.

The chain couples TRBV7-9 to TRBJ2-3, with TRBD2 matching over 11 bases. Trimming removed 5 bases from V and 5 bases from J; junction bases left unmatched: 9. The CDR3 covers 16 residues. From germline, CDR1 is SEHNR and CDR2 FQNEAQ (reference sequence). This CDR3 reads CASSPTSGGTRDTQYF. The CDR3 DNA sequence: TGTGCCAGCAGCCCAACTAGCGGGGGCACACGAGATACGCAGTATTTT. Full variable domain (outside the CDR3, taken from reference TRBV7-9 and TRBJ2-3): DTGVSQNPRHKITKRGQNVTFRCDPISEHNRLYWYRQTLGQGPEFLTYFQNEAQLEKSRLLSDRFSAERPKGSFSTLEIQRTEQGDSAMYLCASSPTSGGTRDTQYFGPGTRLTVL.

The chain couples TRBV20-1 to TRBJ2-1, with D hard to call. V shed 3 bases and J shed 10 bases, with 13 bases lying between them. From germline, CDR1 is DFQATT and CDR2 SNEGSKA (reference sequence). The CDR3 runs to 12 residues. The CDR3 coding sequence is TGCAGTGCTAGTGGCAGTCTGGAAGAGCAGTTCTTC. The encoded protein is CSASGSLEEQFF.

V usage is TRBV4-2 and J usage is TRBJ2-7, with TRBD2 identical over 7 bases. Germline-derived CDR1 and CDR2 are LGHNA and YNFKEQ. The CDR3 is 18 residues long. The J segment lost 5 bases and the V segment lost 0 bases, leaving 16 bases of the junction unmatched. CDR3: CASSQEVWSSGFGHEQYF. In nucleotides, the CDR3 is TGTGCCAGCAGCCAAGAAGTGTGGTCTAGCGGTTTTGGCCACGAGCAGTACTTC.

J is TRBJ1-2 and V is TRBV20-1; no definite D call. Trimming removed 5 bases from V and 4 bases from J, with 5 bases in between. The CDR3 is made up of 10 amino acids. The germline V gene has CDR1 DFQATT and CDR2 SNEGSKA (reference sequence). The DNA of the CDR3 is TGCAGTGCTTTCATCTATGGCTACACCTTC. Protein sequence: CSAFIYGYTF.

This sequence joins TRBV7-3 and TRBJ2-2, with a possible D match to TRBD1 (6 bases). This CDR3 spans 16 amino acids. Germline V gene sequence: CDR1 SGHTA, CDR2 FQGTGA. V lost 2 bases to trimming and J lost 4 bases, with 14 bases between them. CDR3 in DNA: TGTGCCAGCAGCTTAGCCCCAGGGGCCGGCACCGGGGAGCTGTTTTTT. As protein: CASSLAPGAGTGELFF.

This chain joins TRBV4-1 and TRBJ2-5; 9 bases align to TRBD1. CDR3 length: 15 amino acids. V lost 1 base, J lost 1 base, and 1 base stayed unmatched. CDR1 MGHRA and CDR2 YSYEKL come from the germline V gene. The CDR3 protein is CASSQGDRVQETQYF. CDR3 nucleotides: TGCGCCAGCAGCCAAGGGGACAGGGTCCAAGAGACCCAGTACTTC.

The chain has TRBV7-2 and TRBJ1-4; D might be TRBD1 (5 bases). CDR1 is SGHTA and CDR2 is FQGNSA in the germline V gene. This CDR3 region has 14 residues. V lost 9 bases and J lost 0, with 11 bases in between. The CDR3 spells CASRDSSTNEKLFF. The CDR3 nucleotides are TGTGCCAGTCGAGACAGCTCAACTAATGAAAAACTGTTTTTT.

The chain couples TRBV24-1 to TRBJ1-4, with a tentative D call TRBD1 (6 bases). The V end was cut by 2 bases, the J end by 8 bases, with 14 bases between. Germline lookup yields CDR1 KGHDR and CDR2 SFDVKD. This CDR3 comprises 15 residues. The CDR3 DNA reads TGTGCCACCAGTGATTCGTACAGGGTTGGCGAAAAACTGTTTTTT. Protein sequence: CATSDSYRVGEKLFF.